This T cell receptor beta chain comes out of a study of vaccination and CD4 T cells after COVID-19 (dated by TCRdb to the early 2020s). A note on the overall study: Every convalescent patient had a positive nasal swab PCR test for SARS-CoV-2, with mild disease in several patients and severe disease in one. Post-vaccine blood samples were collected a median of approximately eleven weeks after the second vaccine dose, ranging from 14 to 241 days. Control cultures used a CEFX viral epitope pool as positive control, an HIV-1 Nef peptide pool as negative control, or no peptide. Post-COVID blood samples were collected from convalescent patients a median of around 96 days after diagnosis, with a range of about 30 to 170 days. The convalescent cohort included six males and four females, with two Hispanic individuals, seven Caucasians, two Asians and one multiracial person. In under twelve COVID-19 convalescent patients and a few infection-naive healthy vaccine recipients, researchers compared the spike-specific CD4+ TCR repertoire from before mRNA vaccination with the repertoire from after. Participants received two doses of either the Pfizer-BioNTech BNT162b2 vaccine (n=8) or the Moderna mRNA-1273 vaccine (n=2). For stimulating the cultures, overlapping spike peptide pools were used, derived from SARS-CoV-2 as well as from the common cold coronaviruses HCoV-NL63, HCoV-OC43 and HCoV-229E. General conclusions and limits of the study: The median number of SARS-CoV-2-reactive clonotypes rose from 20 to 25 after infection to roughly 40 after vaccination, but the change was not significant. Relatively few convalescent patients were included in the study, and early timepoints after natural infection were not analyzed. Nearly all vaccine-specific clones in convalescent patients (304 of 307) were mono-reactive for SARS-CoV-2 spike rather than cross-reactive with common cold coronaviruses. Among convalescent patients, a median about 86% of the SARS-CoV-2-reactive clones seen after vaccination appeared only after vaccination, which suggests priming specific to the vaccine.

The receptor library was made with PCR. TCR sequencing of DNA from cultured CD4+ T cells used the Oncomine TCR Beta short-read assay at the Johns Hopkins FTIC core. The QIAamp micro DNA kit was used to extract genomic DNA from the cultured CD4+ T cells. Oncomine TCR Beta libraries from cultured CD4+ T cells were pooled using unique dual indexes and sequenced on an Illumina iSeq 100. The study's own analysis went as follows. Non-productive sequences were removed, and CDR3s that did not start with C, did not end with F or W, or were shorter than 7 amino acids were discarded. The MANAFEST web application was used to identify antigen-specific clonotypes by comparing peptide-stimulated wells against reference wells and other culture wells. To be called positive, a clone needed an FDR below 0.05, an odds ratio above 5, and a productive frequency above 0.1% in at least two of three replicate wells. Cross-reactive clonotypes were defined as significantly expanded in both SARS-CoV-2 spike wells and at least one common cold coronavirus spike condition. Using R version 3.6.1, CDR3 homology was evaluated through Levenshtein distances (stringdist) along with unrooted phylogenetic trees (ape). TCRdb passed the public sequencing reads through fastp at Q25 and MiXCR, retaining productive beta sequences. Merged by CDR3 protein, the rows form single entries marked with the most common genes and DNA. In this record, the V and J calls reflect TCRdb's handling and not the investigators' own analysis. The sample has 8,000 to 10,000 distinct CDR3 sequences on record, approximately 67% of them singletons. In total, the top ten clones hold roughly 10% of the sample.

Explained via the paper, the treatment or condition label denotes: approximately 10-day PBMC culture with coronavirus spike peptide pools or control peptides (ViraFEST assay). The study used the ViraFEST assay, which expanded antigen-specific T cells with peptide pools and then identified expanded clonotypes by TCR sequencing. The positive SARS-CoV-2 PCR tests of the convalescent patients were dated from March to December 2020, before the Alpha, Beta and Delta variants emerged in the United States. PBMCs were cultured at about 2 million per well in IMDM supplemented with around 5% human AB serum and around 9.5 IU/ml IL-2, with approximately 9.2 ug/ml peptide pools added. Half of the culture medium was replaced with fresh IL-2-containing medium on days 3 and 7. Once the cells had been in culture for about 10 days, the EasySep CD4+ T cell isolation kit was used to isolate CD4+ T cells by negative selection. Ficoll-Paque Plus gradient centrifugation was used to isolate PBMCs from whole blood, and the isolated PBMCs were then either used fresh or cryopreserved at -140C. Culture conditions were generally each tested in triplicate wells.

The CDR3 runs 19 residues from the cysteine to the phenylalanine. The sequence is cut down to CDR3 DNA, 57 bases in frame from base 1. From the germline V gene, CDR1 is KGHDR and CDR2 is SFDVKD. The junction carries 26 bases between V and J, which are trimmed by 5 bases and 1 base respectively. On this clonotype: This clone's antigen is unknown. Base qualities are not at hand, and no much larger clone is one base apart.

This sequence was found in a human donor who had recovered from COVID-19. Specimen: CD4+ T cells from blood, cultured in vitro, collected before SARS-CoV-2 vaccination. The sequence is built from TRBV24-1 and TRBJ2-7; the D gene is perhaps TRBD1 or TRBD2, each of them matching over 5 bases. The CDR3 protein is CATSVGGRQNLVGSYEQYF. The nucleotide sequence is given as TGTGCCACCAGTGTTGGGGGACGCCAAAACCTGGTGGGGTCCTACGAGCAGTACTTC.